The present entry profiles one T cell receptor (beta chain) with its context. Its target is unknown. A minimum of 7 million PBMCs was isolated per sample. The sample comes from a study of blood T cells in healthy people across ages. Study-wide points: Any conclusive comparison of naive versus antigen-experienced cells was prevented by using unsorted PBMCs.

Primed by a sample-barcoded 5' primer and a J-beta primer mix, a second PCR proceeded for roughly 7 to 11 cycles. TCRdb analysed the 5' RACE reads with MiXCR anew, one entry per CDR3 protein. The table includes 600,000 to 800,000 distinct CDR3 sequences, around 21% detected once. The CDR3 consists of 17 residues. Germline lookup yields CDR1 MGHRA and CDR2 YSYEKL. The sequenced sample consisted of blood. The source of this sequence is a man aged 70-80 years in good health. The J gene is TRBJ2-1, the V gene TRBV4-1; TRBD2 matches at 9 bases. The tail of the sequence fits TRBJ2-7 better, so the J call may be wrong. The CDR3 protein is CASSQSLSTSGTYEQYF. In DNA, the CDR3 is TGCGCCAGCAGCCAAAGCCTATCGACTAGCGGAACATACGAGCAGTACTTC.